This T cell receptor beta chain was captured by sequencing in a study of T cells in Graves' hyperthyroidism and ophthalmopathy (dated by TCRdb to the late 2010s). About the study as a whole: Peripheral blood was collected at initial diagnosis, before any treatment. To identify distinguishing TCR V-J signatures, a discovery cohort of some 100 patients was used, comprising 40 to 45 with Graves' ophthalmopathy and some 60 with stable Graves' hyperthyroidism. Prospective prediction of ophthalmopathy was tested in an independent validation cohort of 18 to 20 hyperthyroidism patients and approximately 17 patients who later progressed to ophthalmopathy. The approximately 100 discovery patients were divided at random into training and test sets in a 7:3 ratio. The study also compared thyroid tissue and blood T-cell repertoires from a handful of Graves' hyperthyroidism patients. Following sampling, methimazole starting at 30 mg daily was given to hyperthyroidism patients, and high-dose intravenous methylprednisolone was given to ophthalmopathy patients. According to the paper, TCR Vbeta CDR3 sequencing was carried out on 120 to 150 peripheral blood samples, which came from fewer than 50 ophthalmopathy, some 73 hyperthyroidism and about 17 progressor patients.

The study at large found these results: Most expanded thyroid clonotypes (frequency above 0.001) were also detected in blood, suggesting blood repertoires may reflect thyroid immune responses. In cross-validation, a model built on a 13 V-J signature told ophthalmopathy apart from stable hyperthyroidism with 87.88% sensitivity and about 81% specificity, and in testing the same model reached 80%/75%. In validation, the model predicted progression to ophthalmopathy with 65% to 71% sensitivity and approximately 78% specificity, a median of roughly seven months before onset. No statistical method was used to set the sample size in advance, and investigators knew the group allocation.

With respect to this clonotype: Its antigen is still unknown. A read error is possible here, since a much larger clone lies one base away.

Amplification of TCR beta CDR3 regions was carried out from RNA transcripts. A first-round RT-PCR of the TCR CDR3 used the HTBI primer set with the Qiagen OneStep RT-PCR kit. Libraries were constructed in a second round of multiplex PCR, after which size selection and purification were performed. Sequencing of the libraries was done on an Illumina HiSeq2000 using paired-end 100 bp reads. On the authors' methods: SOAPnuke was used to process the raw data, throwing out any read that contained adapters or uncalled bases, had a mean Phred below 15, or lacked an exact constant-primer or identifier match. High-quality paired reads were merged with COPE v1.2.5, and unique nucleotide sequences were defined as clonotypes. MiTCR v1.1 was used to align the clonotypes against IMGT TRBV, TRBD and TRBJ reference segments. Analysis was restricted to V-J combinations with a frequency above 0.0001, which covered about 99% of repertoires. The TCS score was defined as F50 (clonal expansion) divided by E x V (chaos), with BLOSUM62-based TCRdist calculated between CDR3 peptides within each V-J. Welch's t-statistics and random forest reduced roughly 530 V-J features to 13, which were used in a naive Bayes classifier (R e1071). The public reads were reanalyzed by TCRdb: fastp trimming at Q25, MiXCR alignment, in-frame beta chains only. Each CDR3 protein gets just one entry, which takes the most common genes and DNA from the rows behind it. Clone size and V and J calls follow TCRdb, not the original study. For this sample there are about 720,000 distinct CDR3 sequences; roughly 17% appear just once. Approximately 8% of the sample lies in the top ten.

The CDR3 spans 15 residues, from the cysteine through the phenylalanine. CDR3 DNA is the only sequence kept; it has 45 bases, read in frame from the first base. In the germline V gene (reference sequence), CDR1 corresponds to LGHDT and CDR2 to YNNKEL. V and J are trimmed by 7 bases and 13 bases, and the gene matches miss 19 bases of the junction. Graves' hyperthyroidism was defined as stable when no progression to ophthalmopathy occurred over 18 months of follow-up. Hyperthyroidism patients were newly diagnosed, with disease duration under 2 months, and aged 18 to 65 years. Exclusion was applied to patients with uncontrolled infections, other autoimmune diseases, pregnancy or lactation. Clinical symptoms, serum thyroxine and TRAb, thyroid ultrasound, and orbital computed tomography formed the basis for the diagnoses. PBMCs were isolated from about 9.2 ml of fresh peripheral blood by Ficoll-Paque density gradient centrifugation. Trizol reagent was used to extract total RNA, and RNA quality was then checked on an Agilent 2100 Bioanalyzer.

The chain employs TRBV3-1 and TRBJ1-5; 7 nucleotides in the junction match TRBD1. What was sequenced was blood. This clonotype was sampled from a man younger than 35 with Graves' hyperthyroidism. The CDR3 loop reads CASIPDRDSSRSQHF. The nucleotides are TGTGCCAGCATCCCAGACCGGGACAGTAGCAGATCACAGCATTTT.